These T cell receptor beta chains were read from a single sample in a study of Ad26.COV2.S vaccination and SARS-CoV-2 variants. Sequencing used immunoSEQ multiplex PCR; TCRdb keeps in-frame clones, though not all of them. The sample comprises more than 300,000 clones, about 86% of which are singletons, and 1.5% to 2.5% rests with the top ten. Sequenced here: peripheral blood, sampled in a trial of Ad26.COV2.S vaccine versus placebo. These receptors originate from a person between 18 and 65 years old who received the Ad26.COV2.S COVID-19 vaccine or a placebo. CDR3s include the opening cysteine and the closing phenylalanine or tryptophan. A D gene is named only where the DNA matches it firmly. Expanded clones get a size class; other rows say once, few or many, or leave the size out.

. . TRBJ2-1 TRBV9 TGTGCCAGCAGCGCCCAAAGCGACGTCTCCTACAATGAGCAGTTCTTC CASSAQSDVSYNEQFF
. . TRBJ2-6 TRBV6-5 TGTGCCAGCAAAATAGACGCTGGGGCCAACGTCCTGACTTTC CASKIDAGANVLTF
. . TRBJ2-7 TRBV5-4 TGTGCCAGCAGCTTGGCCAGTCGCCCGGGGCAGGGGCGCTACGAGCAGTACTTC CASSLASRPGQGRYEQYF
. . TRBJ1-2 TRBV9 TGTGCCAGCAGCGTAGCTCGGACACCGAACTATGGCTACACCTTC CASSVARTPNYGYTF
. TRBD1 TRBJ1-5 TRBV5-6 TGTGCCAGCAGCTCGCAGGACAGGGGCGGGCAGCCCCAGCATTTT CASSSQDRGGQPQHF
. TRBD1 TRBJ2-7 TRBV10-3 TGTGCCATCAGTGAGACACAGGGGTACGAGCAGTACTTC CAISETQGYEQYF
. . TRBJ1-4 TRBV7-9 TGTGCCAGCGCCAGAGACTCCGAAAAACTGTTTTTT CASARDSEKLFF
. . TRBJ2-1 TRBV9 TGTGCCAGCAGCGTAGGGCTGGACATTGACAATGAGCAGTTCTTC CASSVGLDIDNEQFF
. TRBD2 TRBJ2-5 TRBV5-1 TGCGCCAGCAGCTTGAGGCAGCGGGGAGGCGGGCAAGAGACCCAGTACTTC CASSLRQRGGGQETQYF
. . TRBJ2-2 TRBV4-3 TGCGCCAGCAGCCAAGTAGACGGGGGAGGTACCGGGGAGCTGTTTTTT CASSQVDGGGTGELFF
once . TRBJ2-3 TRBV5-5 TGTGCCAGCAGCTTCGCGGGGAAGAGCGCAGATACGCAGTATTTT CASSFAGKSADTQYF
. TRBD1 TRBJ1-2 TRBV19 TGTGCCAGTAGGAAGGGACAGGGATTGGGCTATGGCTACACCTTC CASRKGQGLGYGYTF
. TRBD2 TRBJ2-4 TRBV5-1 TGCGCCAGCAGCTTGGCCCTAGCGGGGGGACACATTCAGTACTTC CASSLALAGGHIQYF
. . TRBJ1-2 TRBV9 TGTGCCAGCAGCGTAGATATAGGGGGATACTATGGCTACACCTTC CASSVDIGGYYGYTF
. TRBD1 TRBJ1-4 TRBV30 TGTGCCTGGAGTGTTCGAGCTCCAGGGGGCGGTGGGGAAAAACTGTTTTTT CAWSVRAPGGGGEKLFF
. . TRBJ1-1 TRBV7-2 TGTGCCAGCAGCTTAGACAGGGTAACGAACACTGAAGCTTTCTTT CASSLDRVTNTEAFF
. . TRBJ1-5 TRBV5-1 TGCGCCAGCAGCCCTAGGGCCGGGGAGGGTCAGCCCCAGCATTTT CASSPRAGEGQPQHF
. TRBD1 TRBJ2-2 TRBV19 TGTGCCAGTAGTACCCGGACAGGGAGGACCGGGGAGCTGTTTTTT CASSTRTGRTGELFF
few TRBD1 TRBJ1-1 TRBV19 TGTGCCAGTAGGGGGACAGGGGGGTCTGAAGCTTTCTTT CASRGTGGSEAFF
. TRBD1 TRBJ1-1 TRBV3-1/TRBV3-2 TGTGCCAGCAGCCACGAGGGACAGGGAAGCCACACTGAAGCTTTCTTT CASSHEGQGSHTEAFF
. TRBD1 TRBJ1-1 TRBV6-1 TGTGCCAGCAGTGGCCCTACAGGGGGCGCGGGCACTGAAGCTTTCTTT CASSGPTGGAGTEAFF
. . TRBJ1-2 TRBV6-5 TGTGCCAGCAGTCCTACAGGGTTGGATGGCTACACCTTC CASSPTGLDGYTF
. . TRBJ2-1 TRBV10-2 TGCGCCAGCACGGTCCGAGACAGGTCAAATGAGCAGTTCTTC CASTVRDRSNEQFF
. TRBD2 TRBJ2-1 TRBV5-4 TGTGCCAGCAGCTTGGGGGGGACGGGGGGACTCTACAATGAGCAGTTCTTC CASSLGGTGGLYNEQFF
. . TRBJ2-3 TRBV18 TGTGCCAGCTCACCAAATCGGGGTTACACAGATACGCAGTATTTT CASSPNRGYTDTQYF
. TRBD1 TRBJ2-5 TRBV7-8 TGTGCCAGCAGCTTACCGGCAATACAGGGGGCAGTTAGGGGGACCCAGTACTTC CASSLPAIQGAVRGTQYF
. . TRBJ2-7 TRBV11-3 TGTGCCAGCAGCTTAGGCGACCAGAGCAAGCAGTACTTC CASSLGDQSKQYF
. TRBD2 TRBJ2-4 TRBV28 TGTGCCAGCAGTTTGGGAGGGAGCGCCAAAAACATTCAGTACTTC CASSLGGSAKNIQYF
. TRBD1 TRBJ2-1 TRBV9 TGTGCCAGCAGCGAGAGACAGGGAGTGTACAATGAGCAGTTCTTC CASSERQGVYNEQFF
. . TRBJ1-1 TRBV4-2 TGTGCCAGCAGCCAAGATCTTGGGCAGATGAACACTGAAGCTTTCTTT CASSQDLGQMNTEAFF
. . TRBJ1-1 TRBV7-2 TGTGCCAGCAGCCCTCCCAGAGCGAGGGCTTTCTTT CASSPPRARAFF
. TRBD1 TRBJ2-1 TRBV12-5 TGTGCTAGTGGTTTAGGGGAACAGGGGGCCCATGAGCAGTTCTTC CASGLGEQGAHEQFF
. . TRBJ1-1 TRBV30 TGTGCCTGGAGGTTTTGGGGTGTCAACGCTGAAGCTTTCTTT CAWRFWGVNAEAFF
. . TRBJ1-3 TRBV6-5 TGTGCCAGCAGTTACTCACAGTGGAGCTCTGGAAACACCATATATTTT CASSYSQWSSGNTIYF
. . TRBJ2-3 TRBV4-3 TGCGCCAGCAGCCAAGACAACACAGATACGCAGTATTTT CASSQDNTDTQYF
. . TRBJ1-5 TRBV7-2 TGTGCCAGCAGCTTAGAATTTTTAGGGGGTCAGCCCCAGCATTTT CASSLEFLGGQPQHF
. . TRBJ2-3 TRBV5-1 TGCGCCAGCAGCTTGGGGGGGAAGCCCACGGATACGCAGTATTTT CASSLGGKPTDTQYF
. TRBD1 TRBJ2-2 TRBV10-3 TGTGCCATCCGTTGGGACAGAGACGCCGGGGAGCTGTTTTTT CAIRWDRDAGELFF
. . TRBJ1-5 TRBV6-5 TGTGCCAGCGCGGGAGGTCATAATCAGCCCCAGCATTTT CASAGGHNQPQHF
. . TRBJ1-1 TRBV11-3 TGTGCCAGCAGTATGGGGAACACTGAAGCTTTCTTT CASSMGNTEAFF
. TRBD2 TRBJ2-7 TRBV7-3 TGTGCCAGCAGCTTATTGGGAGGGGGACTAGCGGGGTACGAGCAGTACTTC CASSLLGGGLAGYEQYF
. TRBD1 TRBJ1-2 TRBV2 TGTGCCAGCAGTCCCCTCGGGACAGGGGGCGCCGATGGCTACACCTTC CASSPLGTGGADGYTF
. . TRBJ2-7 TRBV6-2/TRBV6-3 TGTGCCAGCAGTTACCCACGACGACGAGGGATCCTCGAGCAGTACTTC CASSYPRRRGILEQYF
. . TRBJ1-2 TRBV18 TGTGCCAGCTCACCACTGACAGTTGGACCTAACTATGGCTACACCTTC CASSPLTVGPNYGYTF
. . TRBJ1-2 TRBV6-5 TGTGCCAGCAGTTACAGGACGTATCCCCACTATGGCTACACCTTC CASSYRTYPHYGYTF
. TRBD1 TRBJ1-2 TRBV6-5 TGTGCCAGCAGTTCCTGGGACAGAACAAACTATGGCTACACCTTC CASSSWDRTNYGYTF
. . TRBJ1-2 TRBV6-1 TGTGCCAGCAGTGAACGGGGGGGATCGGGCTATGGCTACACCTTC CASSERGGSGYGYTF
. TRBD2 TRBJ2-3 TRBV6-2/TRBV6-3 TGTGCCAGCAGTTACCCGACTAGCGGGGGGGCAAATACGCAGTATTTT CASSYPTSGGANTQYF
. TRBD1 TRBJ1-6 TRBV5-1 TGCGCCAGCAGATTCGGACAGGGTGAATCACCCCTCCACTTT CASRFGQGESPLHF
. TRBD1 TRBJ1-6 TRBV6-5 TGTGCCAGCAGTTACGACAGGGCCAGGAATTCACCCCTCCACTTT CASSYDRARNSPLHF
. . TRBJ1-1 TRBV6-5 TGTGCCAGTACCAAGAACACTGAAGCTTTCTTT CASTKNTEAFF
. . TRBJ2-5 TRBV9 TGTGCCAGCAGCCCGGGACGGAGAAGCCGATTGCAAGAGACCCAGTACTTC CASSPGRRSRLQETQYF
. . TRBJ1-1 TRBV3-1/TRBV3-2 TGTGCCAGCAGCCAATTCACAGGAAACACTGAAGCTTTCTTT CASSQFTGNTEAFF
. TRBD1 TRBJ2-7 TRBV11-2 TGTGCCAGCAGGATTAATCGACAGGGGATCTACGAGCAGTACTTC CASRINRQGIYEQYF
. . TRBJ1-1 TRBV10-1 TGCGCCAGCAGCAACCTAGATGAAGCTTTCTTT CASSNLDEAFF
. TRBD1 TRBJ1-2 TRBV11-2 TGTGCCAGCAGCCTGGGACAGGCCGATGGCTACACCTTC CASSLGQADGYTF
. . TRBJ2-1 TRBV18 TGTGCCAGCTCACCACTTGGACAGATTTGGTACAATGAGCAGTTCTTC CASSPLGQIWYNEQFF